A selection of T cell receptor beta chains follows, all from one sample in a study of OX40 agonist ivuxolimab in advanced cancers. Measured with immunoSEQ multiplex PCR; TCRdb has only the in-frame clones, and not every one. The sample comprises roughly 74,000 clones, 80% to 90% of which are singletons, and approximately 0.54% rests with the top ten. Material: CD4+ or CD8+ T cells sorted from blood, obtained in a trial of the OX40 agonist ivuxolimab. These receptors originate from an adult with an advanced solid tumor such as melanoma, head and neck, liver or kidney cancer. Both conserved end residues are part of each CDR3. Not all rows give a size; the values are once, few, many and, for expanded clones, a class.

CASSPVLAGGTDTQYF	TRBJ2-3	.	TRBV9
CASSLRGQGAPYGYTF	TRBJ1-2	.	TRBV7-8
CASSYSGNYEQYF	TRBJ2-7	.	TRBV27
CASSPLRTRRGYTF	TRBJ1-2	.	TRBV27
CASSRVVSSGANVLTF	TRBJ2-6	.	TRBV11-2
CASSLLNRVRDTIYF	TRBJ1-3	.	TRBV7-2
CASRGLNQPQHF	TRBJ1-5	few	TRBV2
CAISLTGLVISNEQFF	TRBJ2-1	.	TRBV10-3
CASSSATSGRGELFF	TRBJ2-2	once	TRBV5-1
CASTRIQGRDYGYTF	TRBJ1-2	.	TRBV2
CAWSVGVKLAYEQYF	TRBJ2-7	.	TRBV30
CASSLRQGGETQYF	TRBJ2-5	.	TRBV7-9
CASSFTSGGGDTQYF	TRBJ2-3	.	TRBV11-2
CASSLTTGGNQPQHF	TRBJ1-5	.	TRBV5-1
CASSLNSNQPQHF	TRBJ1-5	.	TRBV18